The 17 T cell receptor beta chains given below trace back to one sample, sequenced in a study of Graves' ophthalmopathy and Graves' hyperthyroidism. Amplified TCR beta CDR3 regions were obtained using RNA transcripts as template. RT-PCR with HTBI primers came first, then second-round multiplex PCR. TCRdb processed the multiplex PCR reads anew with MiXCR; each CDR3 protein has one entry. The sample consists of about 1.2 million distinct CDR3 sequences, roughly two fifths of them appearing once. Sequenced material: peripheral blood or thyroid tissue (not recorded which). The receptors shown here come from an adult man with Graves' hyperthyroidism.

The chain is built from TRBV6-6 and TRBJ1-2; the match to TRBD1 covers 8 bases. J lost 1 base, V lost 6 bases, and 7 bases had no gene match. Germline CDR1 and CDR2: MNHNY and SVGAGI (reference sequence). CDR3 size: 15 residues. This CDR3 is CASSPGQGVNYGYTF. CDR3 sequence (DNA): TGTGCCAGCAGCCCCGGACAGGGAGTTAACTATGGCTACACCTTC.

The CDR3 DNA reads TGTGCCAGCAGTCCGCGGACTAGCGGGGTACTCGAGCAGTACTTC. As protein: CASSPRTSGVLEQYF. This chain uses TRBV19 with TRBJ2-7; 12 nucleotides align to TRBD2. The CDR3 length is 15 residues. Trimming at V came to 9 bases and at J to 6 bases, leaving 12 bases not matched to a gene. Per germline, CDR1 LNHDA and CDR2 SQIVND (reference sequence).

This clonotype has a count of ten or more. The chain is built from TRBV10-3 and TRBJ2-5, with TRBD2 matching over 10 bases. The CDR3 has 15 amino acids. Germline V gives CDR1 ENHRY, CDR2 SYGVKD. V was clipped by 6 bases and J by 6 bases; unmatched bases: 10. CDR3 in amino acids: CAIRESGGVTKTQYF. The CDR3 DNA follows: TGTGCCATCAGGGAAAGCGGGGGGGTCACGAAGACCCAGTACTTC.

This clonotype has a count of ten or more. DNA for the CDR3: TGTGCCAGCGGGTCGACGAGCTCCTATAATTCACCCCTCCACTTT. Translating it yields CASGSTSSYNSPLHF. This chain joins TRBV2 and TRBJ1-6; D call uncertain. Per germline, CDR1 SNHLY and CDR2 FYNNEI. The CDR3 is made up of 15 amino acids. V was trimmed by 8 bases and J by 0 bases, leaving 11 bases between them.

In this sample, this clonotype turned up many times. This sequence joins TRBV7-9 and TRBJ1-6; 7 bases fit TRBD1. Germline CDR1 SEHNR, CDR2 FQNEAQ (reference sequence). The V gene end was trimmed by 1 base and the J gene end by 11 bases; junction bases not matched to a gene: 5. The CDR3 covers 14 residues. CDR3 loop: CASSLVTGATPLHF. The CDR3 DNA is TGTGCCAGCAGCTTAGTAACAGGGGCGACACCCCTCCACTTT.

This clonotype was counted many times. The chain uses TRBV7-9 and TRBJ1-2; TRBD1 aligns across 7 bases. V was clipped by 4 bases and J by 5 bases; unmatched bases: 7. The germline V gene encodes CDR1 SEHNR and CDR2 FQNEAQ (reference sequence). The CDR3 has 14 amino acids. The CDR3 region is CASSYGQARYGYTF. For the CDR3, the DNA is TGTGCCAGCAGCTATGGACAGGCCCGGTATGGCTACACCTTC.

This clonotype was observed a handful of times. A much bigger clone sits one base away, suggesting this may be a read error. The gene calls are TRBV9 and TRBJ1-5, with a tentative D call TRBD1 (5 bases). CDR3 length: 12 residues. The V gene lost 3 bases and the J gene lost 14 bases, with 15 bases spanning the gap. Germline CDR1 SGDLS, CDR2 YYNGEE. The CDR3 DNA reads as TGTGCCAGCAGCGCAGGGACGGGCCCAGAGCATTTT. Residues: CASSAGTGPEHF.

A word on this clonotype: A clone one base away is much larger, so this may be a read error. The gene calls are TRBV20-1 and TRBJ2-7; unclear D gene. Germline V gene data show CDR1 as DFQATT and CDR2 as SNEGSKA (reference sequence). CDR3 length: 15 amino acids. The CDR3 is CSARDVGITTYGQYF. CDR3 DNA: TGCAGTGCTAGAGATGTAGGGATCACCACCTACGGGCAGTACTTC.

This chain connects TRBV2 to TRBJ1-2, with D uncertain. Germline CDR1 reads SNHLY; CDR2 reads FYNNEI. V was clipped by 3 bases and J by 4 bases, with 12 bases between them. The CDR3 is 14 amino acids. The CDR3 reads CASSEVQMGYGYTF. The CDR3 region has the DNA TGTGCCAGCAGTGAGGTCCAGATGGGCTATGGCTACACCTTC.

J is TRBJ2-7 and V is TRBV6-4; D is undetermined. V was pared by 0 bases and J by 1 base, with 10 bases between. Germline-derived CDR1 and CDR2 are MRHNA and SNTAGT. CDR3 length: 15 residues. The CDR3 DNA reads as TGTGCCAGCAGTGACTCGCTAAAGCCTTCCTACGAGCAGTACTTC. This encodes CASSDSLKPSYEQYF.

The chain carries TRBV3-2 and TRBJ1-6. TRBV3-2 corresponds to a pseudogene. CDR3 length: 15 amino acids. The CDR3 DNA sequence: TGTGCCAGCAGCCATGGCGATCCTCTCATTTCACCCCTCCACTTT. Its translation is CASSHGDPLISPLHF.

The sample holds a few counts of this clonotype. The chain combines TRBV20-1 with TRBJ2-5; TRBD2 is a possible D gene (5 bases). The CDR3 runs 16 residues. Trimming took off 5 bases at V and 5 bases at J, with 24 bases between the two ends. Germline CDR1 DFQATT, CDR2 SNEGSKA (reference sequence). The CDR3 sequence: CSADPSESGRMETQYF. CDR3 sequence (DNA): TGCAGTGCTGATCCTTCCGAGAGCGGAAGGATGGAGACCCAGTACTTC.

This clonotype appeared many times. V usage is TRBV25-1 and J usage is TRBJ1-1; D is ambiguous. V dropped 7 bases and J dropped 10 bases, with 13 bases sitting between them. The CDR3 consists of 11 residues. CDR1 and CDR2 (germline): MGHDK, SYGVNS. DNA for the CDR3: TGTGCCAGCACGGGAGGCTACGGAGCTTTCTTT. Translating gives CASTGGYGAFF.

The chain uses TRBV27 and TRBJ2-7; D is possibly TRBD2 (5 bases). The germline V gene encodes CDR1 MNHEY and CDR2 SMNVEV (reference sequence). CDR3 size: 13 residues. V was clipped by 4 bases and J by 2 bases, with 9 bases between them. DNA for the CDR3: TGTGCCAGCAGTTCGGGAAGGCCCTACGAGCAGTACTTC. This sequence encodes CASSSGRPYEQYF.

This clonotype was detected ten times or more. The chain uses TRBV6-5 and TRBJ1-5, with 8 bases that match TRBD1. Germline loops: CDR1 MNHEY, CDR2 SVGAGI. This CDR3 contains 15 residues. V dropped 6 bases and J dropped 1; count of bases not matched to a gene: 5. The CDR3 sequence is CASRADRASNQPQHF. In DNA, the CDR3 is TGTGCCAGCAGAGCGGACAGGGCCAGCAATCAGCCCCAGCATTTT.

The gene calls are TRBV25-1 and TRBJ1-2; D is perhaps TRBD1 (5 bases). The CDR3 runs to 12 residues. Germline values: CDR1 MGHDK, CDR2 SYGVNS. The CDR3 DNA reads TGTGCTAGAGTTGACAGCTACTATGGCTACACCTTC. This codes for CARVDSYYGYTF.

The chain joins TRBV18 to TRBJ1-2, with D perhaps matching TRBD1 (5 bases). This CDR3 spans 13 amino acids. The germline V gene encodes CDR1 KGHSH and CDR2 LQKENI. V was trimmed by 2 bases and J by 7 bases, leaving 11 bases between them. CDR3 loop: CASSPKDNRGYTF. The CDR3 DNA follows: TGTGCCAGCTCACCAAAGGACAACCGTGGCTACACCTTC. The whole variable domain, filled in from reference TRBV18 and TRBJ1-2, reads NAGVMQNPRHLVRRRGQEARLRCSPMKGHSHVYWYRQLPEEGLKFMVYLQKENIIDESGMPKERFSAEFPKEGPSILRIQQVVRGDSAAYFCASSPKDNRGYTFGSGTRLTVV.